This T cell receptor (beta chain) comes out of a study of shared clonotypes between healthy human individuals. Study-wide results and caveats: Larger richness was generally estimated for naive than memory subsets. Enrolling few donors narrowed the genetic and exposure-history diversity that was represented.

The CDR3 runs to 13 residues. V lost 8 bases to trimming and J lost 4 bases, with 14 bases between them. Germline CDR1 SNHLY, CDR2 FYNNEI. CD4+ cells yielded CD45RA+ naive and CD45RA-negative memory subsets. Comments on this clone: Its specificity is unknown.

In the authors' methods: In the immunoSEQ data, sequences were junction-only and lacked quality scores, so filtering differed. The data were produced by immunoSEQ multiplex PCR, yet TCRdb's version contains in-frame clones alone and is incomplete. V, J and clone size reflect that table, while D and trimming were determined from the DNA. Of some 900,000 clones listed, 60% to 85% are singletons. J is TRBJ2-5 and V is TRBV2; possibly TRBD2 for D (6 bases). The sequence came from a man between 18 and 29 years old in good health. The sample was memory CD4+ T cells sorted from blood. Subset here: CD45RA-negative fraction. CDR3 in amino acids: CASRYGGGETQYF. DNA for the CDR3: TGTGCCAGCCGTTACGGGGGTGGAGAGACCCAGTACTTC.